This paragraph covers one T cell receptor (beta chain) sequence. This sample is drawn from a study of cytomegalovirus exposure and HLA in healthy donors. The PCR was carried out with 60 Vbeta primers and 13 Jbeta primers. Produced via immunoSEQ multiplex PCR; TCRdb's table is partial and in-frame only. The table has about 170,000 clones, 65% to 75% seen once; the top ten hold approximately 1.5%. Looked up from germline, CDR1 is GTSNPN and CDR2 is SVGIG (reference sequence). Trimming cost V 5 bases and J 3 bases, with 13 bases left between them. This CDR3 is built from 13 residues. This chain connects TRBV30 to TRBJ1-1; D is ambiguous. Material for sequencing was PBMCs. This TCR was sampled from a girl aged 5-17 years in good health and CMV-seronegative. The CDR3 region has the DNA TGTGCCTGGGTGGGAGTCATCTACACTGAAGCTTTCTTT. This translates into CAWVGVIYTEAFF.